This is a list of T cell receptor beta chains from one sample in a study of cytomegalovirus exposure and HLA in healthy donors. Clones were sequenced by immunoSEQ multiplex PCR, and TCRdb holds only the in-frame ones, with some missing. The data show approximately 150,000 clones, roughly 80% seen once. The sequencing sample was made of PBMCs. The receptors here all came from a man aged 40-49 years in good health and CMV-seronegative. CDR3s include the opening cysteine and the closing phenylalanine or tryptophan.

j_gene	len	v_gene	CDR3aa
TRBJ1-2	15	TRBV9	CASSDRDFTDYGYTF
TRBJ1-2	14	TRBV6-1	CASSENIPNYGYTF
TRBJ2-3	15	TRBV4-3	CASSQEVVETDTQYF
TRBJ1-2	14	TRBV13	CASSRAGGDYGYTF
TRBJ2-2	15	TRBV4-1	CASSGAGGAPGELFF
TRBJ2-7	14	TRBV5-1	CASSLLAPSYEQYF
TRBJ2-7	14	TRBV10-2	CASSESGFADEQYF
TRBJ1-4	16	TRBV5-1	CASSFTTVGGNEKLFF
TRBJ2-3	13	TRBV9	CASSVRGDNTQYF
TRBJ2-3	15	TRBV18	CASSPGGGLGDTQYF
TRBJ1-1	14	TRBV5-5	CASSLADTGTEAFF
TRBJ2-5	15	TRBV11-3	CASSSSRLREETQYF
TRBJ2-1	15	TRBV27	CASSSTGSSYNEQFF
TRBJ1-5	14	TRBV18	CASSNGQGSQPQHF
TRBJ2-5	13	TRBV5-1	CASSITSKETQYF
-	17	TRBV5-4	CASSLQVTRNYSYEQYF
TRBJ1-5	15	TRBV5-5	CASSLTGGTDQPQHF
TRBJ2-2	15	TRBV7-6	CASSQADRGGGELFF
TRBJ2-7	15	TRBV7-9	CASSLGLAEFYEQYF
TRBJ1-6	15	TRBV5-6	CASSLTLLRDSPLHF
TRBJ2-7	12	TRBV9	CASSKQGYEQYF
TRBJ2-5	16	TRBV9	CASSPSGWAAGETQYF
TRBJ1-2	17	TRBV19	CASSDRHGRTIRDGYTF
TRBJ2-2	16	TRBV4-1	CASSQQREGRYGELFF
TRBJ2-1	14	TRBV5-1	CASSLAGDSHEQFF
TRBJ1-3	14	TRBV5-4	CASRDRLSGNTIYF
TRBJ1-2	16	TRBV5-4	CASSRLETGNPYGYTF
TRBJ2-1	16	TRBV7-9	CASSSFPAGGRNEQFF
TRBJ1-4	18	TRBV7-9	CASSLISERGTTNEKLFF
TRBJ2-7	13	TRBV10-2	CASSVARVWEQYF
TRBJ1-3	14	TRBV6-6	CASRSRGPGNTIYF
TRBJ1-2	15	TRBV7-8	CASSPIKGGEYGYTF
TRBJ1-5	15	TRBV6-1	CASSSGTGTNQPQHF
TRBJ1-4	15	TRBV19	CASSANSATNEKLFF
TRBJ1-4	15	TRBV5-1	CASSPGAGYNEKLFF
TRBJ1-2	14	TRBV7-2	CASSLEAGRSGYTF
TRBJ1-2	14	TRBV9	CASSPPQGGVGYTF
TRBJ1-5	12	TRBV30	CAWSLPTGPQHF
TRBJ2-5	14	TRBV15	CATSLMGAQGTQYF
TRBJ1-3	15	TRBV7-3	CASSLSRDSGNTIYF
TRBJ1-1	14	TRBV18	CASSPPQGDTEAFF
TRBJ2-7	17	TRBV7-9	CSSSFDRGPTSTYEQYF
TRBJ2-7	15	TRBV30	CAWSPGGLMGGEQYF
TRBJ2-7	15	TRBV2	CASSLSGGVAGKQYF
TRBJ2-2	15	TRBV18	CASSPPWRGTGELFF